This TCR beta chain was identified in a study of T cell changes during pregnancy in multiple sclerosis. The CDR3 sequence is 15 residues long. Germline V gives CDR1 MGHDK, CDR2 SYGVNS. V lost 3 bases, J lost 5 bases, and 4 bases stayed unmatched. The method was immunoSEQ multiplex PCR; TCRdb's version includes in-frame clones alone and lacks a portion of them. The sample has 37,000 or so clones; roughly 85% are singletons. This TCR was sampled from a female donor with multiple sclerosis, enrolled in a pregnancy study. Source: CD4+ T cells from peripheral blood mononuclear cells, taken before pregnancy. The genes are TRBV25-1 and TRBJ1-4; 9 nucleotides match TRBD1. The CDR3 spells CASSDSGTGNEKLFF. The CDR3 DNA reads TGTGCCAGCAGTGACTCCGGGACAGGGAATGAAAAACTGTTTTTT.